The rows below give T cell receptor beta chains drawn from one sample of a study of OX40 agonist ivuxolimab in advanced cancers. The protocol was immunoSEQ multiplex PCR, while the TCRdb copy is restricted to in-frame clones and leaves out a portion. This sample has some 77,000 clones, with 90% found just once. The sequencing here drew on CD4+ or CD8+ T cells sorted from blood, taken in a trial of the OX40 agonist ivuxolimab. These receptors were obtained from an adult with an advanced solid tumor such as melanoma, head and neck, liver or kidney cancer. The CDR3 runs from the conserved cysteine through the conserved F or W. A D gene is named only where the DNA matches it firmly. The listing skips clone size in some rows; elsewhere it reads once, few, many or a size class.

v_gene	d_gene	abundance	j_gene	CDR3aa	CDR3nt
TRBV7-2	TRBD2	NA	TRBJ2-3	CARAGGPADTQYF	TGTGCCAGAGCGGGGGGGCCCGCAGATACGCAGTATTTT
TRBV5-1	TRBD2	NA	TRBJ2-7	CASSFQGSGRFLSYEQYF	TGCGCCAGCAGCTTCCAGGGTAGCGGGAGATTCCTCTCCTACGAGCAGTACTTC
TRBV28	TRBD2	NA	TRBJ2-1	CASSPPLGGGARNEQFF	TGTGCCAGCAGTCCCCCCCTGGGCGGGGGGGCCCGGAATGAGCAGTTCTTC
TRBV5-1	NA	NA	TRBJ2-7	CASSLAGDLSSYEQYF	TGCGCCAGCAGCTTGGCCGGGGACTTGAGCTCCTACGAGCAGTACTTC
TRBV21-1	NA	NA	TRBJ1-4	CASSIRGPSAGEKLFF	TGTGCCAGCAGCATCCGTGGACCCTCTGCGGGGGAAAAACTGTTTTTT
TRBV18	NA	NA	TRBJ2-5	CASSQETQYF	TGTGCCAGCTCACAAGAGACCCAGTACTTC
TRBV6-5	NA	NA	TRBJ2-7	CASLLGGAAYEQYF	TGTGCCAGCCTGCTAGGGGGTGCCGCCTACGAGCAGTACTTC
TRBV10-2	NA	NA	TRBJ2-1	CASSEVAGTYNEQFF	TGCGCCAGCAGTGAGGTGGCGGGAACCTACAATGAGCAGTTCTTC
TRBV10-2	NA	once	TRBJ1-3	CASSGFQSGGNTIYF	TGCGCCAGCAGTGGGTTCCAGTCTGGCGGGAACACCATATATTTT
TRBV18	TRBD1	NA	TRBJ1-5	CASSQTGERQPQHF	TGTGCCAGCTCCCAAACAGGGGAGAGGCAGCCCCAGCATTTT
TRBV7-2	TRBD1	NA	TRBJ1-1	CASSLFSAENRGEAFF	TGTGCCAGCAGCTTATTCTCCGCAGAGAACAGGGGTGAAGCTTTCTTT
TRBV5-1	NA	NA	TRBJ1-1	CASSPTGRATEAFF	TGCGCCAGCAGCCCGACGGGGAGGGCCACTGAAGCTTTCTTT
TRBV27	TRBD1	NA	TRBJ2-3	CASSLMPGGLSDTQYF	TGTGCCAGCAGTTTAATGCCAGGGGGCTTGTCAGATACGCAGTATTTT
TRBV7-2	TRBD1	NA	TRBJ1-1	CASSLGVDRVAFF	TGTGCCAGCAGCTTAGGTGTGGACAGGGTAGCTTTCTTT
TRBV19	TRBD2	NA	TRBJ2-5	CASSIEAREGRRETQYF	TGTGCCAGTAGTATAGAAGCGCGGGAGGGCCGTCGGGAGACCCAGTACTTC
TRBV5-1	NA	NA	TRBJ1-6	CASSLGQYNSPLHF	TGCGCCAGCAGCTTGGGACAGTATAATTCACCCCTCCACTTT
TRBV7-9	NA	NA	TRBJ2-3	CASSLAGRGEDTQYF	TGTGCCAGCAGCTTAGCCGGCAGGGGAGAAGATACGCAGTATTTT
TRBV11-2	NA	NA	TRBJ2-1	CASSRQEGLRNEQFF	TGTGCCAGCAGTCGCCAGGAGGGCCTTCGTAATGAGCAGTTCTTC
TRBV11-3	TRBD2	NA	TRBJ2-3	CASSVGLAASTDTQYF	TGTGCCAGCAGCGTCGGACTAGCGGCTAGCACAGATACGCAGTATTTT
TRBV21-1	NA	NA	TRBJ2-7	CASSRGQGEHEQYF	TGTGCCAGCAGCAGGGGACAGGGGGAACACGAGCAGTACTTC
TRBV11-3	NA	NA	TRBJ2-6	CASSRAAGANVLTF	TGTGCCAGCAGCCGAGCGGCCGGGGCCAACGTCCTGACTTTC
TRBV10-1	NA	NA	TRBJ1-4	CASSESQSPEKLFF	TGCGCCAGCAGTGAGTCACAGAGCCCGGAAAAACTGTTTTTT
TRBV10-3	NA	few	TRBJ2-6	CATDSSGANVLTF	TGTGCCACCGACTCATCCGGGGCCAACGTCCTGACTTTC
TRBV2	NA	NA	TRBJ1-6	CASQGLNSPLHF	TGTGCCAGCCAGGGGTTAAATTCACCCCTCCACTTT
TRBV10-3	TRBD2	NA	TRBJ2-7	CAISESRLAGGRSYEQYF	TGTGCCATCAGTGAATCCCGACTAGCGGGAGGGCGCTCCTACGAGCAGTACTTC
TRBV5-4	NA	NA	TRBJ2-1	CASSLEVGESYNEQFF	TGTGCCAGCAGCTTGGAGGTGGGCGAATCCTACAATGAGCAGTTCTTC
TRBV5-5	NA	NA	TRBJ1-1	CASSLGWVNTEAFF	TGTGCCAGCAGCTTGGGATGGGTGAACACTGAAGCTTTCTTT
TRBV4-1	NA	NA	TRBJ1-3	CASSHLGGPRASGNTIYF	TGCGCCAGCAGCCACCTCGGGGGGCCGAGGGCATCTGGAAACACCATATATTTT
TRBV5-1	TRBD1	NA	TRBJ2-5	CASSLFGTGDETQYF	TGCGCCAGCAGCTTGTTCGGGACAGGGGATGAGACCCAGTACTTC
TRBV4-2	TRBD2	NA	TRBJ2-5	CASSQDRGGRDAQYF	TGTGCCAGCAGCCAAGATCGGGGGGGTAGGGACGCCCAGTACTTC
TRBV5-1	TRBD1	NA	TRBJ2-1	CASSIWTGNNEQFF	TGCGCCAGCAGCATCTGGACAGGGAACAATGAGCAGTTCTTC
TRBV5-6	NA	once	TRBJ2-3	CASSLRATTDTQYF	TGTGCCAGCAGCTTGAGGGCAACCACAGATACGCAGTATTTT
TRBV4-1	NA	NA	TRBJ1-2	CASSPPGARGYGYTF	TGCGCCAGCAGCCCACCGGGCGCTAGGGGCTATGGCTACACCTTC
TRBV10-2	NA	NA	TRBJ1-5	CASSETSSNQPQHF	TGCGCCAGCAGTGAGACCAGTAGCAATCAGCCCCAGCATTTT
TRBV4-1	NA	NA	TRBJ2-5	CASSQGIIGQETQYF	TGCGCCAGCAGCCAAGGGATAATCGGCCAAGAGACCCAGTACTTC
TRBV5-4	TRBD1	NA	TRBJ2-2	CASSAVRGQGFPGELFF	TGTGCCAGCAGCGCTGTTCGGGGACAGGGTTTTCCCGGGGAGCTGTTTTTT
TRBV25-1	NA	NA	TRBJ1-1	CASKSWTEAFF	TGTGCCAGCAAGAGTTGGACTGAAGCTTTCTTT
TRBV7-9	NA	NA	TRBJ2-5	CASSLGGEETQYF	TGTGCCAGCAGCTTAGGCGGAGAAGAGACCCAGTACTTC
TRBV29-1	TRBD1	NA	TRBJ1-4	CSGLGTGNEKLFF	TGCAGCGGCCTCGGGACAGGAAATGAAAAACTGTTTTTT
TRBV21-1	NA	NA	TRBJ1-1	CASTSGGRRDWVNTEAFF	TGTGCCAGCACCTCGGGAGGTCGGCGAGACTGGGTCAACACTGAAGCTTTCTTT
TRBV7-9	TRBD2	NA	TRBJ2-5	CASSRLILAGGPPETQYF	TGTGCCAGCAGCCGCCTCATCTTAGCGGGAGGGCCTCCGGAGACCCAGTACTTC
TRBV7-3	TRBD1	NA	TRBJ2-6	CASSLGATGVQSGANVLTF	TGTGCCAGCAGCTTAGGTGCGACAGGGGTTCAATCTGGGGCCAACGTCCTGACTTTC